What follows are 16 T cell receptor beta chains derived from one specimen sequenced in a study of memory CD4+ T cells and cytomegalovirus serostatus. Single viable CD3+CD4+CD8-CD45RO+ cells were sorted as the memory CD4+ T cells. The assay was immunoSEQ multiplex PCR, and TCRdb's table has in-frame clones only and misses some. The sample contains tens of thousands of clones, 75% to 80% of which appear only once. Material: memory CD4+ T cells from blood. Receptor source: an adult in good health and CMV-seronegative.

This clone has only a few counts. This chain connects TRBV5-5 to TRBJ1-1; no definite D call. The CDR3 is made up of 14 amino acids. V lost 2 bases, J lost 1 base, and 9 bases lay in between. In germline, CDR1 is SGHKS, CDR2 YYEKEE (reference sequence). CDR3 DNA: TGTGCCAGCAGCTTCCGAGACGGGAACACTGAAGCTTTCTTT. Translated, it gives CASSFRDGNTEAFF.

About this clone itself: The same CDR3 arises from other DNA sequences in this sample as well. The chain employs TRBV10-1 and TRBJ2-1, with D possibly matching TRBD2 (5 bases). The CDR3 contains 13 residues. V was shortened by 4 bases and J by 5 bases, with 9 bases between the two germline ends. Germline V lookup: CDR1 WNHNN, CDR2 SYGVQD (reference sequence). The CDR3 protein is CASSGGLNNEQFF. CDR3 nucleotide sequence: TGCGCCAGCAGTGGAGGGCTCAACAATGAGCAGTTCTTC.

The J gene is TRBJ1-5, the V gene TRBV9; D is perhaps TRBD1 (5 bases). The CDR3 covers 14 residues. V lost 3 bases to trimming and J lost 5 bases, with 12 bases between them. Germline V gives CDR1 SGDLS, CDR2 YYNGEE. DNA of the CDR3: TGTGCCAGCAGCGCCAGCAGGGACGATCAGCCCCAGCATTTT. Encoded protein: CASSASRDDQPQHF.

This clone showed up just a few times. V usage is TRBV10-3 and J usage is TRBJ1-2; D is ambiguous. Germline lookup yields CDR1 ENHRY and CDR2 SYGVKD. V lost 10 bases to trimming and J lost 7 bases, with 10 bases between them. The CDR3 runs to 10 residues. The CDR3 DNA sequence: TGTGCCACTAGGACTTCTGGCTACACCTTC. Protein: CATRTSGYTF.

Here the CDR3 DNA reads TGTGCCAGCAGTTCCCTCTCAGGGGTGGGGACCTATGGCTACACCTTC. As protein: CASSSLSGVGTYGYTF. V gene TRBV27 combines with J gene TRBJ1-2; D is possibly TRBD1 (6 bases). The V gene lost 4 bases and the J gene lost 4 bases, with 19 bases spanning the gap. The germline V gene encodes CDR1 MNHEY and CDR2 SMNVEV (reference sequence). The CDR3 spans 16 residues.

V and J are TRBV28 and TRBJ2-5, with 11 bases aligning to TRBD1. Trimming at V came to 4 bases and at J to 5 bases, leaving 6 bases not matched to a gene. Per the germline V gene, CDR1 is MDHEN and CDR2 is SYDVKM. The CDR3 is 15 residues long. The CDR3: CASSSGQGAGETQYF. Written as DNA, the CDR3 is TGTGCCAGCAGTTCAGGACAGGGGGCAGGGGAGACCCAGTACTTC.

The gene calls are TRBV11-2 and TRBJ2-1, with D possibly being TRBD2 (6 bases). CDR1 SGHAT and CDR2 FQNNGV come from the germline V gene. The CDR3 extends over 15 amino acids. The ends were cut back, 6 bases at V and 9 bases at J, with 21 bases in the middle. CDR3 in amino acids: CASSTMGPGSGEQFF. CDR3 DNA: TGTGCCAGCAGTACGATGGGACCCGGTAGCGGTGAGCAGTTCTTC.

The chain is built from TRBV7-2 and TRBJ2-7, with TRBD2 matching over 8 bases. With V trimmed by 2 bases and J by 7 bases, 19 bases remained unmatched. The CDR3 is made up of 18 amino acids. Germline V gene sequence: CDR1 SGHTA, CDR2 FQGNSA. CDR3 sequence (DNA): TGTGCCAGCAGCTTACATGGGGCGGGGGGCGGTCGGACCGGGGAGCAGTACTTC. Its translation: CASSLHGAGGGRTGEQYF.

This clone turned up a few times. The CDR3 is CASSLGLAASYNEQFF. Written as DNA, the CDR3 is TGCGCCAGCAGCTTGGGGTTAGCGGCGTCCTACAATGAGCAGTTCTTC. The chain uses TRBV5-1 and TRBJ2-1, with D maybe TRBD2 (6 bases). This CDR3 region has 16 residues. CDR1 is SGHRS and CDR2 is YFSETQ in the germline V gene. The ends were cut back, 0 bases at V and 1 base at J, with 11 bases in the middle.

This clone was seen a single time. The chain is built from TRBV19 and TRBJ1-2; D not resolved. The CDR3 sequence is 13 residues long. CDR1 and CDR2 from the germline V gene are LNHDA and SQIVND (reference sequence). Trimming stripped 2 bases from V and 7 bases from J, with 11 bases between. In DNA, the CDR3 is TGTGCCAGTAGTATACGGCTGGACGGTGGCTACACCTTC. Protein: CASSIRLDGGYTF.

J is TRBJ2-3 and V is TRBV29-1; a possible D gene is TRBD2 (6 bases). Germline V gene lookup returns CDR1 SQVTM and CDR2 ANQGSEA. V lost 7 bases and J 0 bases, leaving 14 bases between the germline ends. The CDR3 totals 14 residues. The CDR3 DNA reads as TGCAGCGGTGGGGCGGGAACTAGCACAGATACGCAGTATTTT. Its translation: CSGGAGTSTDTQYF.

CDR3 amino acids: CASSSSGTGQLYEQYF. The CDR3 DNA is TGTGCCAGCAGCTCTTCCGGGACAGGTCAACTCTACGAGCAGTACTTC. This chain joins TRBV7-6 and TRBJ2-7, with TRBD1 matching over 8 bases. The V gene's germline CDR1 is SGHVS and CDR2 FNYEAQ. There are 16 residues in the CDR3. The V and J ends lost 4 bases and 3 bases, in that order; junction bases with no gene match: 11. The full variable domain, with the rest looked up from reference TRBV7-6 and TRBJ2-7, is GAGVSQSPRYKVTKRGQDVALRCDPISGHVSLYWYRQALGQGPEFLTYFNYEAQQDKSGLPNDRFSAERPEGSISTLTIQRTEQRDSAMYRCASSSSGTGQLYEQYFGPGTRLTVT.

The chain links TRBV7-2 to TRBJ2-1; 8 positions agree with TRBD2. The CDR3 runs 15 residues. Germline values: CDR1 SGHTA, CDR2 FQGNSA. Trimming took 2 bases from V and 4 from J; bases not matched to a gene: 4. The CDR3 nucleotides are TGTGCCAGCAGCTTAACAGCGGGGGTGTACAATGAGCAGTTCTTC. It is translated as CASSLTAGVYNEQFF. Looking up the rest from reference TRBV7-2 and TRBJ2-1 gives the full variable domain: GAGVSQSPSNKVTEKGKDVELRCDPISGHTALYWYRQSLGQGLEFLIYFQGNSAPDKSGLPSDRFSAERTGGSVSTLTIQRTQQEDSAVYLCASSLTAGVYNEQFFGPGTRLTVL.

This clone was counted only a few times. The chain employs TRBV18 and TRBJ1-1; 10 bases align to TRBD1. CDR3 length: 16 residues. CDR1 and CDR2 from the germline V gene are KGHSH and LQKENI. The V and J ends lost 6 bases and 0 bases, in that order; junction bases with no gene match: 7. The CDR3, as DNA: TGTGCCAGCTCTCCGGGACAGGGGTCCATGAACACTGAAGCTTTCTTT. It specifies CASSPGQGSMNTEAFF.

CDR3 in amino acids: CASSQTGTTGELFF. In DNA, the CDR3 is TGTGCCAGCAGCCAAACCGGGACCACCGGGGAGCTGTTTTTT. This rearrangement joins TRBV5-8 to TRBJ2-2; TRBD1 or TRBD2 may be the D gene (5 bases each). V lost 4 bases and J lost 4, with 11 bases in between. The CDR3 has 14 residues. CDR1 is SGHTS, CDR2 YDEGEE, per germline.

This clone was observed a handful of times. The chain is built from TRBV6-1 and TRBJ1-1, with D possibly being TRBD1 (5 bases). This CDR3 spans 14 amino acids. Trimming removed 5 bases at V and 4 bases at J, with 14 bases between. Germline V gene sequence: CDR1 MNHNS, CDR2 SASEGT. CDR3 nucleotides: TGTGCCAGCAGTCCGCAGGGTGGTTCCACTGAAGCTTTCTTT. Translated, it gives CASSPQGGSTEAFF.